This TCR beta chain stems from a study of cytomegalovirus exposure and HLA in healthy donors. Study in general: The approximately 110 validation repertoires were reported in a later analysis to have been generated on the same platform as the 500 to 700 first-cohort repertoires.

Findings and limits, study-wide: In vitro checks showed that a few CMV-associated chains really do target CMV antigens.

Germline CDR1 and CDR2: LNHDA and SQIVND (reference sequence). V lost 4 bases to trimming and J lost 8 bases, with 15 bases between them. CDR3 length: 14 amino acids. Details on this clone: Antigen unknown.

TCRdb keeps only in-frame clones here, not all; method: immunoSEQ multiplex PCR. The table includes approximately 88,000 clones, 95% to 96% detected once. This clonotype was sampled from a woman aged 18-35 years in good health and CMV-seronegative. The V gene is TRBV19, the J gene TRBJ2-1; D ambiguous. Sequencing was done on a sample of PBMCs. CDR3 sequence: CASSKTSSFHEQFF. In nucleotides, the CDR3 is TGTGCCAGTAGTAAGACTTCTAGTTTCCATGAGCAGTTCTTC. Using reference TRBV19 and TRBJ2-1 for the parts outside the CDR3, the full variable domain is DGGITQSPKYLFRKEGQNVTLSCEQNLNHDAMYWYRQDPGQGLRLIYYSQIVNDFQKGDIAEGYSVSREKKESFPLTVTSAQKNPTAFYLCASSKTSSFHEQFFGPGTRLTVL.